The sequence of this TCR beta chain was determined in a study of blood T cell repertoires in COVID-19. Study-wide background: Both acute and convalescent COVID-19 samples were obtained from the United States, Italy and Spain. The analysed material was cDNA or gDNA that came from T cells, B-cell-depleted T cells, or PBMCs.

Germline V gene lookup returns CDR1 SGDLS and CDR2 YYNGEE. This CDR3 has 14 residues. The V gene end was trimmed by 0 bases and the J gene end by 6 bases; junction bases not matched to a gene: 5. Original processing notes: Cell counts per sample came from amplifying reference gene primers. Clones were sequenced by immunoSEQ multiplex PCR, and TCRdb holds only the in-frame ones, with some missing. D and trimming were read from the DNA, whereas the V and J calls and clone size are those reported in that table. The profile shows 250,000 to 300,000 clones, about nine tenths of them singletons. The J gene is TRBJ1-2, the V gene TRBV9; TRBD1 matches at 7 bases. The sequenced sample was peripheral blood. The receptor was derived from a man aged 50-60 years with acute or convalescent COVID-19. In DNA, the CDR3 is TGTGCCAGCAGCGTAGCGTACGGACAGGATGGCTACACCTTC. As protein: CASSVAYGQDGYTF.